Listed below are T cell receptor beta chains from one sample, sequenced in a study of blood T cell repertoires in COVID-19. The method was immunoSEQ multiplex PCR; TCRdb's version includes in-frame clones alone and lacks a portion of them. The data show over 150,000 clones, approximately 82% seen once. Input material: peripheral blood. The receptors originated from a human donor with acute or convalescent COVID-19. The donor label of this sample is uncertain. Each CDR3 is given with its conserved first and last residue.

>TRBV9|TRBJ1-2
CASSVAGGNYGYTF
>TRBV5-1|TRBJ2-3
CASSLGDRGQTDTQYF
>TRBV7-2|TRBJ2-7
CASSPSGGRINEQYF
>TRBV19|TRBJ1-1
CASAGQGAYTEAFF
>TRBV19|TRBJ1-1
CASRRGRISTEAFF
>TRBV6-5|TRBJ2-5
CASSYGTGTGEETQYF
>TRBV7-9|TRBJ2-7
CASSSSGGSYEQYF
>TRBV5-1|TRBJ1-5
CASSLGTEDQPQHF
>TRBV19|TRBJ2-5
CASSPPTSGIEAQYF
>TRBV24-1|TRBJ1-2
CATSDYRGGYTF
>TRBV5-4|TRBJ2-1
CASSSGTSGIWSSDEQFF
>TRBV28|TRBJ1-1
CASSLLTGTGNTEAFF
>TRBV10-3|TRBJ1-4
CATKQGSGEKLFF
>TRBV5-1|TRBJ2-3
CASSLAGGWTDTQYF
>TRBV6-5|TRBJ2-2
CASSSGVGFNTGELFF
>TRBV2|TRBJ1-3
CASRQSGNTIYF
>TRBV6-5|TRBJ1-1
CASSYSGGGRAFF
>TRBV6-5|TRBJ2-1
CASTHGGSYNEQFF
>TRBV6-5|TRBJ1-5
CASSYIDRGGQPQHF
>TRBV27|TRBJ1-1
CASNTDRGRRTEAFF
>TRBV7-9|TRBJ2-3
CASSLAGPSTDTQYF
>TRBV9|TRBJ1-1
CASSFSRNTEAFF
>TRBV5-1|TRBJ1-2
CASSGGAPF
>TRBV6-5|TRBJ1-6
CASSPGTGSLALHF
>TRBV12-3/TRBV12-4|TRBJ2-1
CASSLHYNEQFF